This T cell receptor beta chain was retrieved from a study of CD8 T cells in ankylosing spondylitis. Study observations and caveats: The authors reported significant enrichment of disease-linked clones in matched ankylosing spondylitis synovial fluid.

The CDR3 is made up of 14 amino acids. Germline V gene lookup returns CDR1 SNHLY and CDR2 FYNNEI. TCRdb re-called the 5' RACE reads through MiXCR, storing one row per CDR3 protein. In the table there are fewer than 350,000 distinct CDR3 sequences, roughly 11% of which are singletons. On this clonotype itself: The target antigen is unknown. This sequence may be a read error, since a much larger clone differs from it by one base.

The TCR originated in a female donor with ankylosing spondylitis or in good health (not recorded which). V is TRBV2 and J is TRBJ1-5; the D is unclear. Sequencing was done on a sample of blood, either unsorted or a sorted T cell fraction (not recorded which). CDR3 amino acids: CACSPTHSNQPQHF. The CDR3 bases are TGTGCCTGCAGTCCCACTCATAGCAATCAGCCCCAGCATTTT.